This T cell receptor beta chain was identified during a study of CD8+ T cells in alopecia areata. Study-level background: For 6 to 18 months, tofacitinib was taken, and 6 months off drug followed.

Trimming took 3 bases from V and 4 from J; bases not matched to a gene: 11. The CDR3 totals 16 residues. Germline V gene data show CDR1 as SGHTA and CDR2 as FQGTGA. Regarding this clone: Its matching antigen is unknown.

RNA, once extracted, was reverse transcribed into cDNA for use as the sequencing template. Assay: immunoSEQ multiplex PCR; the TCRdb copy retains only in-frame clones and omits some. Of fewer than 350,000 clones listed, roughly 64% are singletons. The treatment was: oral pan-JAK inhibitor, 5-10 mg twice daily. CD4+ and CD8+ T cells were sorted from PBMCs stained for CD3, CD4 and CD8. Study results and caveats: Affected scalp, especially in alopecia totalis/universalis, had a higher clonality than normal scalp did. Scalp clonality decreased significantly with tofacitinib, and so did expanded CD8+ clones among the top 100.

The chain recombines TRBV7-3 with TRBJ1-2; 7 bases fit TRBD1. The sequences come from CD4+ T cells sorted from blood, collected at week 24, from a patient treated with tofacitinib. The source of this sequence is a human donor with alopecia areata. Here the CDR3 reads CASSFFTGTVSYGYTF. CDR3 nucleotide sequence: TGTGCCAGCAGCTTCTTTACCGGGACAGTAAGCTATGGCTACACCTTC.